This entry is about one T cell receptor (beta chain). Antigen: not known. Treatment denoted: oral pan-JAK inhibitor, 5-10 mg twice daily. Alopecia areata patients gave lesional scalp punch biopsies and peripheral blood samples. The data were obtained in a study of CD8+ T cells in alopecia areata. About the study: Treated patients received oral tofacitinib, 5 to 10 mg twice daily. Scalp area affected, as a percentage, set the severity score of treated patients.

Whole-study findings and limits: Scalp data also include sequences from resident alphabeta T cells of normal skin.

Once RNA had been extracted, it was reverse transcribed into cDNA to act as the sequencing template. Data came from immunoSEQ multiplex PCR; TCRdb stores just in-frame clones and leaves some out. The sample includes fewer than 200,000 clones, about 60% of them seen just once. There are 15 residues in the CDR3. With 0 bases clipped from V and 5 bases from J, the junction kept 3 bases outside the gene matches. Germline V CDR1 and CDR2: MGHRA, YSYEKL. The clonotype comes from a human donor with alopecia areata. The chain uses TRBV4-1 and TRBJ1-5; 8 bases map to TRBD1. Source: CD8+ T cells sorted from blood, taken at week 24, from a patient treated with tofacitinib. This CDR3 is CASSQEGQEYQPQHF. CDR3 coding DNA: TGCGCCAGCAGCCAAGAGGGACAGGAGTATCAGCCCCAGCATTTT.